The 23 T cell receptor beta chains reported below all come from one sample, sequenced in a study of blood T cells in healthy people across ages. Then a second PCR, running about 7 to 11 cycles, was carried out with a sample-barcoded 5' primer and a J-beta primer mix. MiXCR, applied by TCRdb to the 5' RACE reads, yields one record per CDR3 protein. The sample shows roughly 680,000 distinct CDR3 sequences, over 20% of them seen only once. Specimen: blood. The source of these receptors is a man aged 65-85 years in good health.

This clonotype appeared a few times. The CDR3 coding sequence is TGCGCCAGCAGCCAAGGACAGGCAGGCTATGGCTACACCTTC. It is translated as CASSQGQAGYGYTF. The chain joins TRBV5-1 to TRBJ1-2, with 7 bases aligning to TRBD1. This CDR3 has 14 residues. CDR1 is SGHRS, CDR2 YFSETQ, per germline. Trimming took 4 bases from V and 4 from J; bases not matched to a gene: 7. The full variable domain, in which reference TRBV5-1 and TRBJ1-2 provide the parts outside the CDR3, is KAGVTQTPRYLIKTRGQQVTLSCSPISGHRSVSWYQQTPGQGLQFLFEYFSETQRNKGNFPGRFSGRQFSNSRSEMNVSTLELGDSALYLCASSQGQAGYGYTFGSGTRLTVV.

This clonotype was counted only a few times. The CDR3 region has the DNA TGTGCCAGCAGCCCAGGGAGGGTCGACTACGAGCAGTACTTC. This encodes CASSPGRVDYEQYF. The chain recombines TRBV7-9 with TRBJ2-7, with TRBD2 identical over 7 bases. This CDR3 is built from 14 residues. The junction had 7 bases not matched to a gene; V was cut back by 5 bases and J by 3 bases. Germline loops: CDR1 SEHNR, CDR2 FQNEAQ (reference sequence). The full variable domain, in which reference TRBV7-9 and TRBJ2-7 provide the parts outside the CDR3, is DTGVSQNPRHKITKRGQNVTFRCDPISEHNRLYWYRQTLGQGPEFLTYFQNEAQLEKSRLLSDRFSAERPKGSFSTLEIQRTEQGDSAMYLCASSPGRVDYEQYFGPGTRLTVT.

This clonotype came up a few times. The rearrangement uses TRBV5-1 and TRBJ2-7; D gene uncertain. The CDR3 runs to 15 residues. In germline, CDR1 is SGHRS, CDR2 YFSETQ. Trimming took off 4 bases at V and 2 bases at J, with 16 bases between the two ends. CDR3 coding DNA: TGCGCCAGCAGCCCAGGCCCTACACACGCCTACGAGCAGTACTTC. The encoded protein is CASSPGPTHAYEQYF.

The chain uses TRBV7-2 and TRBJ2-4; D not certain. The CDR3 extends over 15 amino acids. From germline, CDR1 is SGHTA and CDR2 FQGNSA. V lost 1 base to trimming and J lost 0 bases, with 7 bases between them. Written as DNA, the CDR3 is TGTGCCAGCAGCTTAGGCTATATAGCCAAAAACATTCAGTACTTC. It specifies CASSLGYIAKNIQYF.

This sequence joins TRBV3-1 and TRBJ2-5; 10 nucleotides agree with TRBD2. The junction had 4 bases not matched to a gene; V was cut back by 4 bases and J by 5 bases. The CDR3 contains 14 residues. Germline CDR1 and CDR2: LGHDT and YNNKEL (reference sequence). For the CDR3, the DNA is TGTGCCAGCAGCCGCGCTAGCGGGAGCGAGACCCAGTACTTC. Translation: CASSRASGSETQYF.

This clonotype was found many times. The chain joins TRBV28 to TRBJ1-4, with D possibly TRBD1 on 6 matching bases. Looked up from germline, CDR1 is MDHEN and CDR2 is SYDVKM. This CDR3 is built from 17 residues. Trimming removed 5 bases at V and 8 bases at J, with 24 bases between. The CDR3 protein is CASSTGGAAEGSEKLFF. DNA for the CDR3: TGTGCCAGCAGTACCGGGGGGGCAGCCGAAGGTTCGGAAAAACTGTTTTTT. Variable domain in full (rest from reference TRBV28 and TRBJ1-4): DVKVTQSSRYLVKRTGEKVFLECVQDMDHENMFWYRQDPGLGLRLIYFSYDVKMKEKGDIPEGYSVSREKKERFSLILESASTNQTSMYLCASSTGGAAEGSEKLFFGSGTQLSVL.

This clonotype occurred a few times. The chain carries TRBV20-1 and TRBJ2-5; 9 bases are shared with TRBD2. The CDR3 runs to 16 residues. With V trimmed by 0 bases and J by 4 bases, 9 bases remained unmatched. Germline CDR1 reads DFQATT; CDR2 reads SNEGSKA (reference sequence). CDR3 amino acids: CSARDPLAGIGETQYF. CDR3 DNA: TGCAGTGCTAGAGATCCTCTAGCGGGAATTGGAGAGACCCAGTACTTC.

A few counts support this clonotype. V and J are TRBV28 and TRBJ2-1; TRBD2 is a possible D gene (5 bases). Trimming shortened V by 3 bases and J by 5 bases, and 11 bases separated the two germline ends. There are 14 residues in the CDR3. The germline CDR1 and CDR2 sequences are MDHEN and SYDVKM. Here the CDR3 reads CASSFPPGNNEQFF. The CDR3 region has the DNA TGTGCCAGCAGTTTCCCCCCGGGGAACAATGAGCAGTTCTTC.

This clonotype was recorded at least ten times. The CDR3 nucleotides are TGTGCCAGCAGCGTCTCTGGAAACACCATATATTTT. Amino acids: CASSVSGNTIYF. V usage is TRBV2 and J usage is TRBJ1-3, with no clear D. CDR1 is SNHLY, CDR2 FYNNEI, per germline. The CDR3 totals 12 residues. Trimming took off 6 bases at V and 0 bases at J, with 3 bases between the two ends. The full variable domain, its missing parts supplied by reference TRBV2 and TRBJ1-3, is EPEVTQTPSHQVTQMGQEVILRCVPISNHLYFYWYRQILGQKVEFLVSFYNNEISEKSEIFDDQFSVERPDGSNFTLKIRSTKLEDSAMYFCASSVSGNTIYFGEGSWLTVV.

The chain couples TRBV7-3 to TRBJ2-7; D call uncertain. Judging by the DNA end, TRBJ2-1 fits better; the J call may be wrong. Looked up from germline, CDR1 is SGHTA and CDR2 is FQGTGA. The CDR3 sequence is 12 residues long. The CDR3 loop is CASSLPNNEQFF. For the CDR3, the DNA is TGTGCCAGCAGCTTGCCGAACAATGAGCAGTTCTTC.

This clonotype was counted only a few times. The V call is TRBV5-1, the J call TRBJ1-2; D is unclear. The V and J ends lost 0 bases and 4 bases respectively, with 7 bases between them. The CDR3 covers 13 residues. Germline lookup yields CDR1 SGHRS and CDR2 YFSETQ. Here the CDR3 reads CASSLDITYGYTF. The CDR3 nucleotides read TGCGCCAGCAGCTTGGATATCACCTATGGCTACACCTTC.

The chain joins TRBV19 to TRBJ2-7, with 13 bases lining up with TRBD2. V was pared by 8 bases and J by 4 bases, with 8 bases of the junction left unmatched. Germline V gene data show CDR1 as LNHDA and CDR2 as SQIVND (reference sequence). The CDR3 contains 15 residues. As DNA, the CDR3 is TGTGCCAGTGGTTTCGGGACTAGCGGGATGTACGAGCAGTACTTC. It codes for CASGFGTSGMYEQYF. The entire variable domain, with the rest obtained from reference TRBV19 and TRBJ2-7, is as follows: DGGITQSPKYLFRKEGQNVTLSCEQNLNHDAMYWYRQDPGQGLRLIYYSQIVNDFQKGDIAEGYSVSREKKESFPLTVTSAQKNPTAFYLCASGFGTSGMYEQYFGPGTRLTVT.

Details on this clonotype: A much more abundant neighbour one base away suggests this may be a read error. The V call is TRBV4-3, the J call TRBJ2-7; D is uncertain. Germline V CDR1 and CDR2: LGHNA, YSLEER. The CDR3 has 14 residues. CDR3 DNA sequence: TGCGCCAGCAGCCAAGATAAGAGCTCCTACGGGCAGTACTTC. It codes for CASSQDKSSYGQYF.

In this sample, this clonotype turned up many times. The germline gene is not matched at one end of the junction; a read error may be the cause. The gene calls are TRBV9 and TRBJ2-5; D not certain. This CDR3 comprises 12 residues. Germline CDR1 and CDR2: SGDLS and YYNGEE. The CDR3 loop is CASSAPGETQYF. CDR3 sequence (DNA): TGCGCCAGCAGCGCACCGGGAGAGACCCAGTACTTC. The full variable domain, in which reference TRBV9 and TRBJ2-5 provide the parts outside the CDR3, is DSGVTQTPKHLITATGQRVTLRCSPRSGDLSVYWYQQSLDQGLQFLIQYYNGEERAKGNILERFSAQQFPDLHSELNLSSLELGDSALYFCASSAPGETQYFGPGTRLLVL.

This clonotype was seen ten or more times. The chain is built from TRBV5-1 and TRBJ2-5; D is unclear. The J call may be incorrect, as the DNA end agrees better with TRBJ2-7. This CDR3 contains 15 residues. Looked up from germline, CDR1 is SGHRS and CDR2 is YFSETQ. In DNA, the CDR3 is TGCGCCAGCAGCTTTAGCAGAAAAGATAACTACGAGCAGTACTTC. Residues: CASSFSRKDNYEQYF.

This clonotype has a handful of counts. The chain carries TRBV6-6 and TRBJ2-5; the match to TRBD2 covers 13 bases. The CDR3 is 15 residues long. Germline loops: CDR1 MNHNY, CDR2 SVGAGI (reference sequence). V shed 6 bases, J shed 5 bases, and the junction held 6 bases outside the gene matches. CDR3 protein: CASSRTSGRAETQYF. The CDR3 region has the DNA TGTGCCAGCAGCAGGACTAGCGGGAGAGCGGAGACCCAGTACTTC.

This clonotype has at least ten counts. The rearrangement links TRBV20-1 to TRBJ2-5, with 7 bases fitting TRBD2. V gave up 4 bases and J gave up 5 bases; unmatched junction bases: 4. The CDR3 spans 12 residues. Germline V CDR1 and CDR2: DFQATT, SNEGSKA (reference sequence). The CDR3 nucleotides are TGCAGTGCTACTAGCGGTCGGGAGACCCAGTACTTC. This sequence encodes CSATSGRETQYF.

The V call is TRBV20-1, the J call TRBJ2-3; 15 positions agree with TRBD2. The CDR3 totals 14 residues. Germline V gene data show CDR1 as DFQATT and CDR2 as SNEGSKA (reference sequence). Trimming cost V 5 bases and J 8 bases; bases outside gene matches: 5. CDR3 bases: TGCAGTGCTCCACCGGGACTAGCGGGAGGTACGCAGTATTTT. This sequence encodes CSAPPGLAGGTQYF.

With regard to this clonotype: A clone one base away is much larger, so this may be a read error. The V and J genes are TRBV29-1 and TRBJ2-3; the D gene is possibly TRBD2 (5 bases). V lost 1 base, J lost 4 bases, and 15 bases lay in between. The CDR3 has 15 residues. From germline, CDR1 is SQVTM and CDR2 ANQGSEA. CDR3 residues: CSVEGLVGASDTQYF. As DNA, the CDR3 is TGCAGCGTTGAAGGCCTAGTGGGAGCCTCAGATACGCAGTATTTT.

This clonotype has just a few counts. The V call is TRBV5-1, the J call TRBJ2-5, with 7 bases that match TRBD1. The junction had 8 bases not matched to a gene; V was cut back by 4 bases and J by 2 bases. Germline V gene lookup returns CDR1 SGHRS and CDR2 YFSETQ. The length of the CDR3 is 15 residues. CDR3: CASSTPGGGQETQYF. As DNA, the CDR3 is TGCGCCAGCAGCACACCAGGGGGTGGGCAAGAGACCCAGTACTTC. Supplemented by reference TRBV5-1 and TRBJ2-5, the full variable domain reads KAGVTQTPRYLIKTRGQQVTLSCSPISGHRSVSWYQQTPGQGLQFLFEYFSETQRNKGNFPGRFSGRQFSNSRSEMNVSTLELGDSALYLCASSTPGGGQETQYFGPGTRLLVL.

The rearrangement uses TRBV5-1 and TRBJ2-1, with 7 nucleotides matching TRBD2. This CDR3 comprises 17 residues. The junction had 15 bases not matched to a gene; V was cut back by 2 bases and J by 7 bases. Germline V gene sequence: CDR1 SGHRS, CDR2 YFSETQ. CDR3 in DNA: TGCGCCAGCAGCTTCAGAGGAGCGGGGATACTTCGAAATGAGCAGTTCTTC. Translated: CASSFRGAGILRNEQFF.

This clonotype has only a few counts. The chain joins TRBV3-1 to TRBJ2-4; 7 bases fit TRBD1. The ends lost 0 bases at V and 8 bases at J; junction bases unmatched: 4. Per germline, CDR1 LGHDT and CDR2 YNNKEL (reference sequence). This CDR3 contains 14 residues. CDR3 coding DNA: TGTGCCAGCAGCCAAGACCCGGGGACAGACATTCAGTACTTC. Protein product: CASSQDPGTDIQYF.

The chain is built from TRBV6-6 and TRBJ2-6, with D perhaps TRBD1 or TRBD2 (6 bases each). CDR1 is MNHNY, CDR2 SVGAGI, per germline (reference sequence). CDR3 length: 18 amino acids. The germline V and J ends were trimmed by 8 bases and 0 bases, with 20 bases remaining between them. CDR3 region: CASLDPPGAHSGANVLTF. The CDR3 nucleotides read TGTGCCAGCCTAGATCCCCCGGGGGCCCACTCTGGGGCCAACGTCCTGACTTTC.